The 2 T cell receptor beta chains presented below share a single source sample, sequenced in a study of T cell responses to AZD1222 COVID-19 vaccine. The repertoire was sequenced with immunoSEQ multiplex PCR; TCRdb's copy has only in-frame clones and lacks some. The sample has fewer than 130,000 clones, more than 85% seen once. The source material was peripheral blood, sampled on day 0 of AZD1222 vaccination. The receptors shown here come from an adult in good health.

The chain joins TRBV11-2 to TRBJ1-1, with D unresolved. V was clipped by 4 bases and J by 5 bases, with 11 bases between them. The CDR3 is 13 amino acids. Looked up from germline, CDR1 is SGHAT and CDR2 is FQNNGV. The CDR3 loop is CASSSRIGTEAFF. The CDR3 nucleotides are TGTGCCAGCAGCTCTAGGATCGGTACTGAAGCTTTCTTT.

The rearrangement links TRBV9 to TRBJ1-4, with 8 bases identical to TRBD1. The CDR3 contains 15 residues. Per the germline V gene, CDR1 is SGDLS and CDR2 is YYNGEE. The trim removed 4 bases at V and 6 bases at J, leaving 8 bases unmatched. CDR3 nucleotides: TGTGCCAGCAGCCAGGGGGCAGCAACCTATGAAAAACTGTTTTTT. This translates into CASSQGAATYEKLFF.